This TCR beta chain originates from a study of cytomegalovirus exposure and HLA in healthy donors. For this clone: The antigen is undetermined.

V lost 3 bases and J lost 2; bases outside the gene matches: 9. This CDR3 is built from 16 residues. Germline lookup yields CDR1 SGDLS and CDR2 YYNGEE. Measured with immunoSEQ multiplex PCR; TCRdb has only the in-frame clones, and not every one. The sample lists more than 110,000 clones, roughly 93% occurring once. Overall study findings and caveats: Accounts indicate the classifier identified cytomegalovirus status with strong specificity and sensitivity.

The receptor was derived from a man aged 18 to 35 in good health and CMV-seropositive. The sequenced sample was PBMCs. The chain links TRBV9 to TRBJ2-3; 7 bases fit TRBD1. In DNA form, the CDR3 reads TGTGCCAGCAGCGGGAAACCGGGACAGCACACAGATACGCAGTATTTT. Protein sequence: CASSGKPGQHTDTQYF.